These 9 T cell receptor beta chains were sequenced from one sample in a study of blood T cell repertoires in COVID-19. The assay was immunoSEQ multiplex PCR, and TCRdb's table has in-frame clones only and misses some. The sample lists 150,000 to 200,000 clones, roughly 80% occurring once. Sample: peripheral blood. These receptor sequences come from a woman aged 40 to 50 with COVID-19, enrolled during active disease.

This sequence joins TRBV19 and TRBJ2-2, with 9 bases aligning to TRBD1. The CDR3 is made up of 19 amino acids. After removal of 5 bases from V and 2 bases from J, the junction contained 15 bases not matched to a gene. Germline V gene data show CDR1 as LNHDA and CDR2 as SQIVND (reference sequence). The CDR3 spells CASSPQASGQGSNTGELFF. CDR3 sequence (DNA): TGTGCCAGTAGTCCACAAGCCTCGGGACAGGGTAGTAACACCGGGGAGCTGTTTTTT.

The gene calls are TRBV2 and TRBJ1-1, with D maybe TRBD1 (6 bases). The CDR3 extends over 13 amino acids. Germline V gene data show CDR1 as SNHLY and CDR2 as FYNNEI. The ends were cut back, 7 bases at V and 7 bases at J, with 16 bases in the middle. The CDR3 DNA reads as TGTGCCAGCATGTACAGGGAAAGTCTTGAAGCTTTCTTT. It yields the protein CASMYRESLEAFF.

The J gene is TRBJ2-3, the V gene TRBV5-1; TRBD2 matches 8 bases. The CDR3 contains 18 residues. Germline-derived CDR1 and CDR2 are SGHRS and YFSETQ. Trimming removed 1 base from V and 2 bases from J; junction bases left unmatched: 12. As DNA, the CDR3 is TGCGCCAGCAGCTTGTTCGCGGGAGGCGGTGCCCCCACAGATACGCAGTATTTT. Translating gives CASSLFAGGGAPTDTQYF.

The chain employs TRBV6-5 and TRBJ1-6; a weak D match, TRBD1 (5 bases). Germline V lookup: CDR1 MNHEY, CDR2 SVGAGI. V was trimmed by 3 bases and J by 7 bases, leaving 13 bases between them. CDR3 length: 15 residues. The CDR3 DNA follows: TGTGCCAGCAGTTATCTGGGGCTAAGGAATTCACCCCTCCACTTT. It specifies CASSYLGLRNSPLHF.

The gene calls are TRBV27 and TRBJ2-5, with a weak D call TRBD1 (6 bases). Germline assignment: CDR1 MNHEY and CDR2 SMNVEV (reference sequence). The CDR3 covers 14 residues. Trimming removed 6 bases at V and 3 bases at J, with 14 bases between. The CDR3 loop reads CASSRPGTKETQYF. CDR3 DNA: TGTGCCAGCAGCCGACCCGGGACAAAAGAGACCCAGTACTTC.

The CDR3 nucleotides are TGCGCCAGCAGCGGAGGGGGCGTCAACACTGAAGCTTTCTTT. Translated, it gives CASSGGGVNTEAFF. The V call is TRBV5-1, the J call TRBJ1-1, with 7 bases aligning to TRBD1. CDR1 is SGHRS, CDR2 YFSETQ, per germline. The CDR3 spans 14 residues. Germline trimming cut 4 bases from V and 2 bases from J; bases unmatched to any gene: 5.

Only one count was recorded for this clone. The chain couples TRBV9 to TRBJ1-3; D is undetermined. V was pared by 0 bases and J by 2 bases, with 12 bases between. The CDR3 runs 16 residues. Germline loops: CDR1 SGDLS, CDR2 YYNGEE. CDR3 in amino acids: CASSVAAGLAGNTIYF. CDR3 DNA sequence: TGTGCCAGCAGCGTAGCGGCGGGTTTGGCTGGAAACACCATATATTTT.

The rearrangement links TRBV4-3 to TRBJ2-5; D gene unclear. V gave up 0 bases and J gave up 2 bases, with 10 bases separating them. This CDR3 has 15 residues. Looked up from germline, CDR1 is LGHNA and CDR2 is YSLEER. DNA for the CDR3: TGCGCCAGCAGCCAAGATTTCCCTAGGCAAGAGACCCAGTACTTC. The encoded protein is CASSQDFPRQETQYF.

The V call is TRBV3-1 (or the pseudogene TRBV3-2), the J call TRBJ1-2; no firm D call. The V end lost 0 bases, the J end lost 2 bases, and 13 bases lay between the germline ends. The CDR3 spans 16 residues. Germline V gene lookup returns CDR1 LGHDT and CDR2 YNNKEL (reference sequence). CDR3 in amino acids: CASSQELRSVNYGYTF. The CDR3 DNA sequence: TGTGCCAGCAGCCAAGAGTTGAGGTCGGTGAACTATGGCTACACCTTC.